The source of this TCR beta chain is a study of T cell repertoires in cytomegalovirus infection. Background on the study: Public TCR beta signatures marked donors with CMV infection and the matching HLA.

The CDR3 extends over 17 amino acids. The germline CDR1 and CDR2 sequences are MNHEY and SVGEGT. J lost 1 base, V lost 5 bases, and 6 bases had no gene match. Study-wide results and caveats: Dominating the ex vivo response were TCR beta clonotypes that were CMV-specific and HLA-C-restricted. The study identified carriers of CMV plus the relevant HLA from cumulative public TCR beta family frequency.

TCRdb re-called the reads with MiXCR, one entry per CDR3 protein. This table holds hundreds of thousands of distinct CDR3 sequences, approximately 10% found once. Points on this clonotype: What it binds is unknown.

Sequencing input: PBMCs. The chain is built from TRBV6-2 or TRBV6-3 and TRBJ2-1, with 12 bases lining up with TRBD2. The sequence was obtained from a human donor in good health (CMV status not recorded). Some clones in this sample may be carry-over from other donors' samples. The chain's CDR3 is CASSPSGGVLSYNEQFF. CDR3 nucleotides: TGTGCCAGCAGTCCTAGCGGGGGGGTCCTATCCTACAATGAGCAGTTCTTC.